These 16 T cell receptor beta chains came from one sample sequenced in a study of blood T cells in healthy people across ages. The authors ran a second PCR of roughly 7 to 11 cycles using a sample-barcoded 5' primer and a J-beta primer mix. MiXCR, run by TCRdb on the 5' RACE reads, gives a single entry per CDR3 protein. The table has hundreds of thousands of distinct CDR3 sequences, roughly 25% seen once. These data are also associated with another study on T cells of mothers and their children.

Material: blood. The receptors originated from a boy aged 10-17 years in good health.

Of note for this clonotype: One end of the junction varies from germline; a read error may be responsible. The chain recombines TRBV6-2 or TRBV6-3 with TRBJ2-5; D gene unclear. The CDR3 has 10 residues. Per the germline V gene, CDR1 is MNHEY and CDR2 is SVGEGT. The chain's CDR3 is CAGRRKTQYF. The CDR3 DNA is TGTGCCGGCAGGCGGAAGACCCAGTACTTC.

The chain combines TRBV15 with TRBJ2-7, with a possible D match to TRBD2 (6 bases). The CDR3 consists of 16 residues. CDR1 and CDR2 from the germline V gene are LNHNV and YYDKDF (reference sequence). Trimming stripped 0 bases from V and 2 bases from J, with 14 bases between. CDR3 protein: CATSRDLAGYAYEQYF. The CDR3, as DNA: TGTGCCACCAGCAGAGATTTGGCGGGGTACGCCTACGAGCAGTACTTC.

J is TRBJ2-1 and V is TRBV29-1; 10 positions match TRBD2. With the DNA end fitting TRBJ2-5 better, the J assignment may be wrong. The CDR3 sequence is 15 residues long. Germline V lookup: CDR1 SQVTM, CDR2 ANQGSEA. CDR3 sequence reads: CSVELAGDSKETQYF. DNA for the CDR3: TGCAGCGTTGAGCTAGCGGGAGATTCTAAAGAGACCCAGTACTTC.

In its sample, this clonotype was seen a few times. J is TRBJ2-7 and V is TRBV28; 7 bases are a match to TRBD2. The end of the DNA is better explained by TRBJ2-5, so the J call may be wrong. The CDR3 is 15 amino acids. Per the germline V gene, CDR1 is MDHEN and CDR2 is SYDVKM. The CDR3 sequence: CASSTRTRGQETQYF. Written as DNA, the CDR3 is TGTGCCAGCAGCACCAGGACTAGGGGCCAAGAGACCCAGTACTTC.

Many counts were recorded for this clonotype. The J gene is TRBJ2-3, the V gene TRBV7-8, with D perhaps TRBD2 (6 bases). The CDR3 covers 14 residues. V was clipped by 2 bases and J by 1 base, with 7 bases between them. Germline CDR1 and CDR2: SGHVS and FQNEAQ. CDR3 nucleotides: TGTGCCAGCAGCTTAACGGGGGGCACAGATACGCAGTATTTT. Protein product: CASSLTGGTDTQYF.

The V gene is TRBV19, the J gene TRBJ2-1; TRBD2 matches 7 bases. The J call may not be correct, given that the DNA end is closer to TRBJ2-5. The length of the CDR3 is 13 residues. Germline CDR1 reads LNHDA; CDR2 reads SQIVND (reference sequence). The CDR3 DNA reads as TGTGCCAGTACTGCTAGCGGACAAGAGACCCAGTACTTC. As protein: CASTASGQETQYF.

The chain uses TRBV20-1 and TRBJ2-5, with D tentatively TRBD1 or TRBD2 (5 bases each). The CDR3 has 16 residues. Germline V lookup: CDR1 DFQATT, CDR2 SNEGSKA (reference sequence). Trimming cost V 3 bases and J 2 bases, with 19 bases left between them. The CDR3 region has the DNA TGCAGTGCTAGTCATACGGGACCCTGGGGACAAGAGACCCAGTACTTC. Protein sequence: CSASHTGPWGQETQYF.

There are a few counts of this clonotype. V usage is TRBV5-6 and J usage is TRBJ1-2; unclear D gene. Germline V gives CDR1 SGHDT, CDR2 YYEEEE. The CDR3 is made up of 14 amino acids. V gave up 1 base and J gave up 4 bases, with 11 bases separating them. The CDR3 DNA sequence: TGTGCCAGCAGCTTGAAGACGGAACTCTATGGCTACACCTTC. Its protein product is CASSLKTELYGYTF.

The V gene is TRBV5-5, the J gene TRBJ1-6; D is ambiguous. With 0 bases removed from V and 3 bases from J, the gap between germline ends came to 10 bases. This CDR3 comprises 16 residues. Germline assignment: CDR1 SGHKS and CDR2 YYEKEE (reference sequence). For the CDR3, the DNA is TGTGCCAGCAGCTTGGTGACGCCTAACTATAATTCACCCCTCCACTTT. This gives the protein CASSLVTPNYNSPLHF.

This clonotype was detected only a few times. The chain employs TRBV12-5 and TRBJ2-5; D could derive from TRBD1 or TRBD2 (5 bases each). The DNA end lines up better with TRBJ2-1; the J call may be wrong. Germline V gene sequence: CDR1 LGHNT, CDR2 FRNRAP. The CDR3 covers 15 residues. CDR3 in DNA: TGTGCTAGTGGTTTGGCTGGGGACCCCAACAATGAGCAGTTCTTC. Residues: CASGLAGDPNNEQFF.

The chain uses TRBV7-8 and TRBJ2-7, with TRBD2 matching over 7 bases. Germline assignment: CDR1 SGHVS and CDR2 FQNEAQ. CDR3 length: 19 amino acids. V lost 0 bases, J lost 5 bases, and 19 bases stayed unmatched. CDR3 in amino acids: CASSLAETHLAGDLNEQYF. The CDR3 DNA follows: TGTGCCAGCAGCTTAGCCGAAACCCACTTGGCGGGAGATCTCAACGAGCAGTACTTC.

The CDR3 DNA reads as TGCGCCAGCAGCTCGCGTTCCTACAATGAGCAGTTCTTC. The encoded protein is CASSSRSYNEQFF. The genes are TRBV4-1 and TRBJ2-1; unclear D gene. CDR3 length: 13 amino acids. Germline V gene sequence: CDR1 MGHRA, CDR2 YSYEKL. With 5 bases removed from V and 1 base from J, the gap between germline ends came to 6 bases.

CDR3 in DNA: TGTGCCAGAGAGACAGGGTGGAATCTCGGGACCCAGTACTTC. Amino acids: CARETGWNLGTQYF. The chain is built from TRBV19 and TRBJ2-5; 7 nucleotides agree with TRBD1. The V segment lost 9 bases and the J segment 7 bases; nucleotides outside the gene matches: 14. The germline gives CDR1 LNHDA, CDR2 SQIVND (reference sequence). This CDR3 contains 14 residues.

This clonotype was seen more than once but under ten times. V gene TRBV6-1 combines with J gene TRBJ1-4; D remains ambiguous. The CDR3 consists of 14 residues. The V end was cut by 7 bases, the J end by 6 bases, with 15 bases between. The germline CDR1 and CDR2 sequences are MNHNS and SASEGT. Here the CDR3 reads CASMDLSDDEKLFF. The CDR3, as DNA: TGTGCCAGCATGGATTTATCGGATGATGAAAAACTGTTTTTT.

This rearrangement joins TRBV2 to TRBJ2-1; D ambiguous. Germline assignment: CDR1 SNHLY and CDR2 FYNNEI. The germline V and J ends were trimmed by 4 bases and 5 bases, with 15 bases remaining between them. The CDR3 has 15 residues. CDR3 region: CASSVHRPANNEQFF. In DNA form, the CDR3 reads TGTGCCAGCAGTGTCCACCGACCCGCTAACAATGAGCAGTTCTTC.

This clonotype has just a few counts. The CDR3 nucleotides read TGCAGCGTTGACGGGCCATATCGGGACACTGAAGCTTTCTTT. Protein product: CSVDGPYRDTEAFF. The chain uses TRBV29-1 and TRBJ1-1; D is unclear. CDR3 length: 14 amino acids. Trimming took off 3 bases at V and 3 bases at J, with 14 bases between the two ends. In germline, CDR1 is SQVTM, CDR2 ANQGSEA.